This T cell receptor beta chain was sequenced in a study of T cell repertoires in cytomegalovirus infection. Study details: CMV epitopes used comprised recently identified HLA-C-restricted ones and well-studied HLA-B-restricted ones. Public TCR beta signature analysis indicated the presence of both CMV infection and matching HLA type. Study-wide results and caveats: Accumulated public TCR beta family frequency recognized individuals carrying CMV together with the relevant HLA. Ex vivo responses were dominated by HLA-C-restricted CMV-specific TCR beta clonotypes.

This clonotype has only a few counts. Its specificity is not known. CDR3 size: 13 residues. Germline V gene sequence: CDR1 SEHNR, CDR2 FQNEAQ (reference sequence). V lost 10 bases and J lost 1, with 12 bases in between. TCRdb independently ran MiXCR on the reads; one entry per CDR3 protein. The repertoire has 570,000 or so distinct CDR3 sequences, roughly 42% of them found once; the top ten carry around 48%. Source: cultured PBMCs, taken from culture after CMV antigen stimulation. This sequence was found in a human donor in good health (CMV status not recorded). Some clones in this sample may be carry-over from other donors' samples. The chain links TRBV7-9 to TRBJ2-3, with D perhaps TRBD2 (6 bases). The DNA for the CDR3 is TGTGCCACCGCGGGGTCCGGCACAGATACGCAGTATTTT. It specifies CATAGSGTDTQYF.